This is a list of T cell receptor beta chains from one sample in a study of metastatic and nonmetastatic thyroid tumors. With MiXCR, TCRdb called clones anew from the PCR reads. The table lists about 40,000 clones, roughly a sixth of them singletons, with 3% to 4.5% in the top ten. The sample was blood. The receptors stem from a female donor with papillary thyroid cancer or a benign thyroid nodule (not recorded which). Some clones in this sample may be carry-over from other donors' samples. Each CDR3 is given with its conserved first and last residue. Each record gives: clone size, D gene, V gene, J gene, CDR3 protein, CDR3 DNA. The D gene is left open where the match is weak. The size of a clone is reported for some rows only, either as once, few or many, or as a class for expanded clones.

size: many
D: .
V: TRBV24-1
J: TRBJ2-1
CDR3: CATSGGQGSYNEQFF
DNA: TGTGCCACCAGTGGGGGGCAGGGCTCCTACAATGAGCAGTTCTTC

size: many
D: .
V: TRBV4-1
J: TRBJ2-1
CDR3: CASSQDGFEQFF
DNA: TGCGCCAGCAGCCAAGATGGGTTCGAGCAGTTCTTC

size: many
D: .
V: TRBV7-2
J: TRBJ1-2
CDR3: CASSLSSNSNYGYTF
DNA: TGTGCCAGCAGCTTAAGCTCCAATTCTAACTATGGCTACACCTTC

size: many
D: .
V: TRBV20-1
J: TRBJ1-2
CDR3: CSARAGDRINYGYTF
DNA: TGCAGTGCTAGAGCCGGAGACAGGATTAACTATGGCTACACCTTC

size: .
D: .
V: TRBV9
J: TRBJ2-7
CDR3: CASSVSWYEQYF
DNA: TGTGCCAGCAGCGTATCTTGGTACGAGCAGTACTTC

size: few
D: TRBD2
V: TRBV7-9
J: TRBJ2-3
CDR3: CATGLAGFTDTQYF
DNA: TGTGCCACTGGACTAGCGGGATTCACAGATACGCAGTATTTT

size: many
D: .
V: TRBV5-8
J: TRBJ1-3
CDR3: CASSVGLNSGNTIYF
DNA: TGTGCCAGCAGCGTTGGACTGAACTCTGGAAACACCATATATTTT

size: .
D: TRBD2
V: TRBV7-2
J: TRBJ2-7
CDR3: CASSLMGTIDEQYF
DNA: TGTGCCAGCAGCTTAATGGGGACTATTGACGAGCAGTACTTC

size: many
D: .
V: TRBV27
J: TRBJ2-1
CDR3: CATGGAGGFWSSYNEQFF
DNA: TGTGCCACAGGGGGGGCAGGGGGCTTTTGGAGCTCCTACAATGAGCAGTTCTTC

size: few
D: .
V: TRBV6-5
J: TRBJ2-7
CDR3: CASSYSFGGFDEHYF
DNA: TGTGCCAGCAGTTACTCGTTCGGCGGTTTTGATGAGCATTACTTC

size: .
D: .
V: TRBV11-2
J: TRBJ2-3
CDR3: CASSLVYLRTDTQYF
DNA: TGTGCCAGCAGCTTAGTTTATCTTCGCACAGATACGCAGTATTTT

size: many
D: TRBD2
V: TRBV20-1
J: TRBJ2-3
CDR3: CSARPSPRGGYTDTQYF
DNA: TGCAGTGCTAGGCCCTCCCCCCGGGGGGGATACACAGATACGCAGTATTTT

size: few
D: .
V: TRBV28
J: TRBJ1-4
CDR3: CASSLVEGLGTNEKLFF
DNA: TGTGCCAGCAGTTTAGTGGAAGGCCTAGGAACTAATGAAAAACTGTTTTTT

size: many
D: .
V: TRBV12-3/TRBV12-4
J: TRBJ2-2
CDR3: CASSAQGSTGELFF
DNA: TGTGCCAGCAGTGCCCAAGGGTCCACCGGGGAGCTGTTTTTT

size: .
D: .
V: TRBV6-5
J: TRBJ1-5
CDR3: CASSYGSSNQPQHF
DNA: TGTGCCAGCAGTTACGGCTCTAGCAATCAGCCCCAGCATTTT

size: many
D: TRBD2
V: TRBV19
J: TRBJ2-3
CDR3: CASSPAGEPTDTQYF
DNA: TGTGCCAGTAGCCCCGCGGGGGAACCCACAGATACGCAGTATTTT

size: many
D: TRBD2
V: TRBV5-1
J: TRBJ2-7
CDR3: CASSLDGEGGEYF
DNA: TGCGCCAGCAGCTTGGACGGGGAGGGAGGAGAGTACTTC

size: many
D: .
V: TRBV24-1
J: TRBJ2-1
CDR3: CATSDAGTYNEQFF
DNA: TGTGCCACCAGTGATGCCGGGACTTACAATGAGCAGTTCTTC

size: many
D: .
V: TRBV29-1
J: TRBJ1-1
CDR3: CSARLDSLGEAFF
DNA: TGCAGCGCCAGACTCGACAGTTTGGGGGAGGCTTTCTTT

size: .
D: TRBD1
V: TRBV10-3
J: TRBJ1-1
CDR3: CAIAKTGVTEAFF
DNA: TGTGCCATCGCTAAGACAGGGGTCACTGAAGCTTTCTTT

size: many
D: .
V: TRBV7-2
J: TRBJ2-5
CDR3: CASSLGGGPGETQYF
DNA: TGTGCCAGCAGCTTAGGGGGGGGCCCCGGGGAGACCCAGTACTTC

size: many
D: .
V: TRBV28
J: TRBJ2-7
CDR3: CASLTGGAGPSYEQYF
DNA: TGTGCCAGTTTGACGGGGGGCGCCGGCCCCTCCTACGAGCAGTACTTC

size: many
D: .
V: TRBV30
J: TRBJ2-5
CDR3: CAWSTRGVVTETQYF
DNA: TGTGCCTGGAGCACAAGGGGGGTAGTGACGGAGACCCAGTACTTC

size: many
D: .
V: TRBV2
J: TRBJ1-2
CDR3: CASIGGNYGYTF
DNA: TGTGCCAGCATAGGGGGAAACTATGGCTACACCTTC

size: many
D: .
V: TRBV16
J: TRBJ1-2
CDR3: CASSQWGYGYTF
DNA: TGTGCCAGCAGCCAATGGGGGTATGGCTACACCTTC

size: few
D: TRBD1
V: TRBV6-1
J: TRBJ2-7
CDR3: CASRSRQGYYEQYF
DNA: TGTGCCAGCAGGTCAAGACAGGGATACTACGAGCAGTACTTC

size: many
D: .
V: TRBV20-1
J: TRBJ2-3
CDR3: CSLRTEADTQYF
DNA: TGCAGCCTGAGGACTGAGGCAGATACGCAGTATTTT

size: many
D: .
V: TRBV3-1
J: TRBJ1-1
CDR3: CASRRGRESTEAFF
DNA: TGTGCCAGCCGGAGGGGCCGGGAGAGCACTGAAGCTTTCTTT

size: many
D: .
V: TRBV18
J: TRBJ1-4
CDR3: CASSPDREKLFF
DNA: TGTGCCAGCTCACCCGATCGAGAAAAACTGTTTTTT

size: few
D: .
V: TRBV6-5
J: TRBJ2-7
CDR3: CASSWTRGASYEQYF
DNA: TGTGCCAGCAGTTGGACCAGGGGGGCCTCCTACGAGCAGTACTTC

size: many
D: TRBD1
V: TRBV5-4
J: TRBJ2-3
CDR3: CASSPPGGAGDTQYF
DNA: TGTGCCAGCAGCCCGCCAGGGGGCGCGGGAGATACGCAGTATTTT

size: many
D: TRBD1
V: TRBV3-1
J: TRBJ1-1
CDR3: CASSRTGMNTEAFF
DNA: TGTGCCAGCAGCCGGACAGGTATGAACACTGAAGCTTTCTTT

size: few
D: .
V: TRBV5-6
J: TRBJ2-5
CDR3: CASSFRGSKALETQYF
DNA: TGTGCCAGCAGCTTCCGTGGTTCGAAGGCGTTAGAGACCCAGTACTTC

size: few
D: .
V: TRBV27
J: TRBJ1-6
CDR3: CASSPEGTPSSRNSPLHF
DNA: TGTGCCAGCAGCCCTGAGGGGACCCCGAGCTCGAGGAATTCACCCCTCCACTTT

size: .
D: .
V: TRBV28
J: TRBJ2-7
CDR3: CAITGQAPYFQYF
DNA: TGTGCCATAACGGGACAAGCACCCTACTTTCAGTACTTC

size: many
D: .
V: TRBV9
J: TRBJ2-3
CDR3: CASSAAGNTQYF
DNA: TGTGCCAGCAGCGCCGCAGGTAATACGCAGTATTTT

size: many
D: TRBD2
V: TRBV2
J: TRBJ2-5
CDR3: CASSDTGGETQYF
DNA: TGTGCCAGCAGTGACACGGGAGGGGAGACCCAGTACTTC

size: many
D: .
V: TRBV7-9
J: TRBJ1-5
CDR3: CASSSVAGVQPQHF
DNA: TGTGCCAGCAGCTCTGTGGCGGGGGTTCAGCCCCAGCATTTT

size: many
D: TRBD1
V: TRBV11-2
J: TRBJ2-7
CDR3: CASGTGTGEQYF
DNA: TGTGCCAGCGGGACAGGGACCGGCGAGCAGTACTTC

size: .
D: .
V: TRBV5-1
J: TRBJ2-1
CDR3: CASSLGSGNEQFF
DNA: TGCGCCAGCAGCTTGGGATCGGGAAATGAGCAGTTCTTC

size: many
D: TRBD1
V: TRBV6-1
J: TRBJ2-2
CDR3: CASSPLPGQGNPELFF
DNA: TGTGCCAGCAGTCCGCTCCCGGGACAGGGAAATCCGGAGCTGTTTTTT

size: many
D: TRBD2
V: TRBV10-3
J: TRBJ2-7
CDR3: CAISSRGLTSGNTYEQYF
DNA: TGTGCCATCAGTTCCAGAGGCCTTACTAGCGGGAACACCTACGAGCAGTACTTC

size: many
D: TRBD1
V: TRBV28
J: TRBJ1-3
CDR3: CASSLGDRGTIYF
DNA: TGTGCCAGCAGTTTAGGGGACAGGGGCACCATATATTTT

size: .
D: .
V: TRBV7-8
J: TRBJ2-1
CDR3: CASSLETSYNEQFF
DNA: TGTGCCAGCAGCTTAGAAACGTCCTACAATGAGCAGTTCTTC

size: many
D: TRBD2
V: TRBV6-1
J: TRBJ2-7
CDR3: CASRHPSGTYYYEQYF
DNA: TGTGCCAGCAGACACCCTAGCGGGACCTACTACTACGAGCAGTACTTC

size: many
D: .
V: TRBV9
J: TRBJ2-3
CDR3: CASSGSGARADTQYF
DNA: TGTGCCAGCAGCGGCTCAGGGGCGCGGGCAGATACGCAGTATTTT

size: many
D: TRBD1
V: TRBV19
J: TRBJ1-2
CDR3: CASSIRQGDGYTF
DNA: TGTGCCAGTAGTATTCGACAGGGTGACGGCTACACCTTC